This paragraph covers one T cell receptor (beta chain) sequence. The antigen remains unidentified. The CDR3 consists of 17 residues. In germline, CDR1 is SQVTM, CDR2 ANQGSEA. Trimming removed 0 bases from V and 2 bases from J; junction bases left unmatched: 10. The PCR contained 60 Vbeta and 13 Jbeta primers. TCRdb's copy holds only in-frame clones and misses some; the assay was immunoSEQ multiplex PCR. The data show tens of thousands of clones, about 60% seen once. These data originate in a study of cytomegalovirus exposure and HLA in healthy donors. Study-level results: For presence/absence analyses, sequencing depth was assumed to be roughly uniform across donors. Several of the most significant clusters were apparently associated with common viral pathogens in a later analysis.

The V call is TRBV29-1, the J call TRBJ2-3, with 8 bases fitting TRBD1. The clonotype originates from a man between 60 and 70 years old in good health and CMV-seropositive. Specimen: PBMCs. The CDR3 DNA is TGCAGCGTTGAAGATCTAGCGCCGGGACAGGACACAGATACGCAGTATTTT. The encoded protein is CSVEDLAPGQDTDTQYF.